One and the same sample provided the 22 T cell receptor beta chains below, sequenced in a study of shared clonotypes between healthy human individuals. The assay was immunoSEQ multiplex PCR, and TCRdb's table has in-frame clones only and misses some. The sample comprises some 2,100,000 clones, approximately 94% of which are singletons, and around 1.7% rests with the top ten. Naive CD8 populations comprised CD45RO-negative cells positively selected for CCR7, excluding terminally differentiated effector memory CD45RA+ cells. What was sequenced was naive CD8+ T cells from PBMCs. Every receptor here comes from a man younger than 30 in good health. Some clones in this sample may be carry-over from other donors' samples.

CDR3 loop: CASSPLIGGLGYEQYF. The DNA for the CDR3 is TGTGCCAGCAGCCCCCTTATAGGGGGCCTAGGATACGAGCAGTACTTC. J is TRBJ2-7 and V is TRBV13; TRBD1 matches 7 bases. Trimming took 5 bases from V and 4 from J; bases not matched to a gene: 14. The CDR3 loop spans 16 amino acids. Germline V gives CDR1 PRHDT, CDR2 FYEKMQ (reference sequence).

The chain couples TRBV14 to TRBJ2-7; D is perhaps TRBD1 or TRBD2 (5 bases each). Germline V lookup: CDR1 SGHDN, CDR2 FVKESK. Trimming pared 5 bases from V and 0 bases from J, leaving 17 bases between. The CDR3 extends over 16 amino acids. In nucleotides, the CDR3 is TGTGCCAGCAGCATGGGGACGAGGATGAGCTCCTACGAGCAGTACTTC. Residues: CASSMGTRMSSYEQYF. The whole variable domain, remainder taken from reference TRBV14 and TRBJ2-7, is EAGVTQFPSHSVIEKGQTVTLRCDPISGHDNLYWYRRVMGKEIKFLLHFVKESKQDESGMPNNRFLAERTGGTYSTLKVQPAELEDSGVYFCASSMGTRMSSYEQYFGPGTRLTVT.

This sequence joins TRBV15 and TRBJ2-1; 9 bases fit TRBD1. With 5 bases clipped from V and 9 bases from J, the junction kept 8 bases outside the gene matches. Germline V gives CDR1 LNHNV, CDR2 YYDKDF (reference sequence). There are 14 residues in the CDR3. CDR3 region: CATSPRQGGFEQFF. The CDR3 nucleotides are TGTGCCACCAGCCCCCGACAGGGGGGATTTGAGCAGTTCTTC.

CDR3 bases: TGTGCCAGCAGCGTAGGAGCGGGAATAAACATTCAGTACTTC. Translated: CASSVGAGINIQYF. The rearrangement joins TRBV9 to TRBJ2-4, with 7 bases lining up with TRBD2. Germline lookup yields CDR1 SGDLS and CDR2 YYNGEE. This CDR3 is built from 14 residues. V shed 0 bases and J 6 bases; nucleotides not matched to a gene: 3. Full variable domain (rest looked up from reference TRBV9 and TRBJ2-4): DSGVTQTPKHLITATGQRVTLRCSPRSGDLSVYWYQQSLDQGLQFLIQYYNGEERAKGNILERFSAQQFPDLHSELNLSSLELGDSALYFCASSVGAGINIQYFGAGTRLSVL.

The chain recombines TRBV30 with TRBJ2-7; 7 bases line up with TRBD1. The V gene end was trimmed by 2 bases and the J gene end by 1 base; junction bases not matched to a gene: 5. Germline V gene sequence: CDR1 GTSNPN, CDR2 SVGIG (reference sequence). The CDR3 totals 14 residues. CDR3 sequence: CAWSFGTASYEQYF. CDR3 DNA: TGTGCCTGGAGTTTTGGGACAGCTTCCTACGAGCAGTACTTC.

V and J are TRBV2 and TRBJ2-7; the D call may be TRBD1 or TRBD2 (5 bases each). The CDR3 runs to 15 residues. Per the germline V gene, CDR1 is SNHLY and CDR2 is FYNNEI. Trimming removed 2 bases from V and 0 bases from J, with 11 bases in between. The CDR3 sequence: CASSEWGPRSYEQYF. The DNA for the CDR3 is TGTGCCAGCAGTGAATGGGGACCACGCTCCTACGAGCAGTACTTC. Supplemented by reference TRBV2 and TRBJ2-7, the full variable domain reads EPEVTQTPSHQVTQMGQEVILRCVPISNHLYFYWYRQILGQKVEFLVSFYNNEISEKSEIFDDQFSVERPDGSNFTLKIRSTKLEDSAMYFCASSEWGPRSYEQYFGPGTRLTVT.

The J gene is TRBJ2-5, the V gene TRBV7-9, with D tentatively TRBD2 (5 bases). The CDR3 has 15 amino acids. Trimming pared 5 bases from V and 2 bases from J, leaving 15 bases between. Germline V gives CDR1 SEHNR, CDR2 FQNEAQ (reference sequence). CDR3 protein: CASSISGVAQETQYF. The CDR3 DNA reads TGTGCCAGCAGCATCTCCGGGGTGGCTCAAGAGACCCAGTACTTC.

This clone showed up just once. The chain couples TRBV5-4 to TRBJ2-7; D perhaps matches TRBD1 (5 bases). Trimming took off 2 bases at V and 6 bases at J, with 18 bases between the two ends. In germline, CDR1 is SGHNT, CDR2 YYREEE (reference sequence). CDR3 length: 15 residues. The CDR3 coding sequence is TGTGCCAGCAGCTTCGGTCATCAGGGAAGGGGCGAGCAGTACTTC. Its protein product is CASSFGHQGRGEQYF.

This clone appeared a few times. This chain joins TRBV5-6 and TRBJ1-5; no reliable D call. This CDR3 comprises 15 residues. Germline assignment: CDR1 SGHDT and CDR2 YYEEEE. V was trimmed by 0 bases and J by 7 bases, leaving 14 bases between them. CDR3 region: CASSLGFGVGQPQHF. The DNA of the CDR3 is TGTGCCAGCAGCTTGGGCTTCGGGGTCGGCCAGCCCCAGCATTTT.

This rearrangement joins TRBV27 to TRBJ2-2; possible D gene TRBD1, 5 bases. Deletions cut 3 bases from V and 0 bases from J, with 11 bases between. Looked up from germline, CDR1 is MNHEY and CDR2 is SMNVEV (reference sequence). The CDR3 contains 16 residues. This CDR3 reads CASSFLGRTNTGELFF. The CDR3 DNA sequence: TGTGCCAGCAGTTTTCTGGGGCGGACGAACACCGGGGAGCTGTTTTTT.

Notes on this clone: One base away lies a much larger clone, so this may be a sequencing read error. This chain uses TRBV19 with TRBJ2-2; D not resolved. The CDR3 spans 11 residues. Germline V CDR1 and CDR2: LNHDA, SQIVND (reference sequence). V dropped 9 bases and J dropped 3 bases, with 5 bases sitting between them. CDR3 sequence (DNA): TGTGCCAGCAATGACACCGGGGAGCTGTTTTTT. Amino acid sequence: CASNDTGELFF.

The J gene is TRBJ2-1, the V gene TRBV5-5, with TRBD1 as a possible D gene (5 bases). There are 15 residues in the CDR3. Trimming took off 0 bases at V and 8 bases at J, with 15 bases between the two ends. In germline, CDR1 is SGHKS, CDR2 YYEKEE (reference sequence). This CDR3 is CASSLAARVDDEQFF. The DNA of the CDR3 is TGTGCCAGCAGCTTGGCTGCCAGGGTGGACGATGAGCAGTTCTTC.

The chain joins TRBV29-1 to TRBJ2-7, with D tentatively TRBD2 (11 bases). Germline lookup yields CDR1 SQVTM and CDR2 ANQGSEA. V was pared by 4 bases and J by 2 bases, with 27 bases between. CDR3 length: 18 residues. The CDR3 DNA sequence: TGCAGCGTTGGGATGACAGGGGGCCGTAGCGGGAGGGCCTACGAGCAGTACTTC. This gives the protein CSVGMTGGRSGRAYEQYF.

This chain uses TRBV27 with TRBJ1-4; tentative D call: TRBD1 (5 bases). The germline CDR1 and CDR2 sequences are MNHEY and SMNVEV (reference sequence). Trimming left V 2 bases short and J 8 bases short, with 9 bases between. This CDR3 has 13 amino acids. CDR3 sequence reads: CASSLLRGEKLFF. CDR3 bases: TGTGCCAGCAGTTTACTACGGGGGGAAAAACTGTTTTTT.

V is TRBV11-2 and J is TRBJ2-7, with a possible D match to TRBD1 (5 bases). The CDR3 runs to 15 residues. Germline V CDR1 and CDR2: SGHAT, FQNNGV. V was cut by 1 base and J by 2 bases, with 12 bases left in between. The CDR3 here is CASSLVTGETYEQYF. CDR3 DNA: TGTGCCAGCAGCTTAGTTACAGGCGAGACCTACGAGCAGTACTTC.

The rearrangement joins TRBV29-1 to TRBJ1-2, with 7 positions matching TRBD1. The V gene's germline CDR1 is SQVTM and CDR2 ANQGSEA. This CDR3 is 14 amino acids long. Germline trimming cut 6 bases from V and 4 bases from J; bases unmatched to any gene: 11. In DNA, the CDR3 is TGCAGCGTATCAGCAGGGGGTACATTCTATGGCTACACCTTC. Residues: CSVSAGGTFYGYTF.

The chain combines TRBV7-9 with TRBJ1-4, with TRBD1 as a possible D gene (6 bases). Trimming left V 4 bases short and J 7 bases short, with 16 bases between. The CDR3 has 15 amino acids. CDR1 and CDR2 (germline): SEHNR, FQNEAQ (reference sequence). The CDR3 DNA reads TGTGCCAGCAGCTACCGAGACAGGATAAGTGAAAAACTGTTTTTT. Amino acid sequence: CASSYRDRISEKLFF.

The chain recombines TRBV15 with TRBJ1-2, with D perhaps matching TRBD1 (5 bases). This CDR3 region has 15 residues. Trimming left V 0 bases short and J 6 bases short, with 14 bases between. Germline CDR1 reads LNHNV; CDR2 reads YYDKDF (reference sequence). The DNA for the CDR3 is TGTGCCACCAGCAGAGATCAGTCAGGGTTCGATGGCTACACCTTC. Encoded protein: CATSRDQSGFDGYTF.

The V call is TRBV4-3, the J call TRBJ2-5; 8 nucleotides line up with TRBD2. TRBJ2-7 matches the DNA end more closely, so the J call is doubtful. CDR1 is LGHNA, CDR2 YSLEER, per germline. The length of the CDR3 is 17 residues. Here the CDR3 DNA reads TGCGCCAGCAGCCAAGATTGGAGCGGGAGCATCGCCTACGAGCAGTACTTC. Translated: CASSQDWSGSIAYEQYF.

The chain employs TRBV5-6 and TRBJ2-1; D possibly uses TRBD1 or TRBD2 (5 bases each). Germline V gives CDR1 SGHDT, CDR2 YYEEEE. V gave up 4 bases and J gave up 6 bases, with 11 bases separating them. This CDR3 contains 13 residues. The CDR3: CASSTGRSNEQFF. CDR3 sequence (DNA): TGTGCCAGCAGCACGGGACGGAGCAATGAGCAGTTCTTC.

V usage is TRBV11-2 and J usage is TRBJ2-7; no clear D gene. The length of the CDR3 is 16 residues. Germline CDR1 reads SGHAT; CDR2 reads FQNNGV. The V and J ends lost 4 bases and 5 bases respectively, with 21 bases between them. The CDR3 is CASSSRMGPNVNEQYF. The CDR3 DNA sequence: TGTGCCAGCAGCTCCCGGATGGGCCCAAACGTCAACGAGCAGTACTTC.

The chain links TRBV19 to TRBJ1-1, with D possibly matching TRBD1 (6 bases). V was pared by 6 bases and J by 3 bases, with 14 bases between. The germline V gene encodes CDR1 LNHDA and CDR2 SQIVND (reference sequence). The CDR3 extends over 14 amino acids. For the CDR3, the DNA is TGTGCCAGTAGCCAAACAGGGTTCGACACTGAAGCTTTCTTT. It translates to CASSQTGFDTEAFF. Combining the CDR3 with reference TRBV19 and TRBJ1-1 gives the whole variable domain DGGITQSPKYLFRKEGQNVTLSCEQNLNHDAMYWYRQDPGQGLRLIYYSQIVNDFQKGDIAEGYSVSREKKESFPLTVTSAQKNPTAFYLCASSQTGFDTEAFFGQGTRLTVV.